The next 30 T cell receptor beta chains were all read from a single sample in a study of blood T cell repertoires in COVID-19. Generated by immunoSEQ multiplex PCR, the TCRdb table keeps only in-frame clones and is missing some. Of 200,000 or so clones listed, 80% to 90% are singletons. Source material: peripheral blood. The source is a man aged 65 to 79 with active or convalescent COVID-19.

This clone appeared a single time. CDR3 protein: CASSLQGTSRFGEQFF. The CDR3 DNA sequence: TGTGCCAGCAGTTTACAGGGGACTAGCAGATTCGGGGAGCAGTTCTTC. The rearrangement uses TRBV27 and TRBJ2-1; TRBD2 aligns across 9 bases. CDR1 is MNHEY, CDR2 SMNVEV, per germline (reference sequence). V was clipped by 2 bases and J by 10 bases; unmatched bases: 12. This CDR3 has 16 residues.

The V and J genes are TRBV5-4 and TRBJ2-1, with 15 bases fitting TRBD2. V was clipped by 3 bases and J by 8 bases; unmatched bases: 9. The CDR3 runs to 17 residues. Germline CDR1 reads SGHNT; CDR2 reads YYREEE (reference sequence). The CDR3 DNA follows: TGTGCCAGCAGCTCGGGACTAGCGGGAGGTTTTGTCGATGAGCAGTTCTTC. It specifies CASSSGLAGGFVDEQFF.

This clone was seen a single time. The rearrangement uses TRBV7-9 and TRBJ2-1; tentative D call: TRBD2 (7 bases). This CDR3 spans 15 amino acids. Deletions cut 3 bases from V and 8 bases from J, with 17 bases between. The V gene's germline CDR1 is SEHNR and CDR2 FQNEAQ (reference sequence). CDR3 residues: CASSFGGQIHDEQFF. Here the CDR3 DNA reads TGTGCCAGCAGCTTCGGGGGGCAGATTCACGATGAGCAGTTCTTC.

DNA of the CDR3: TGTGCCAGTAGTATAGTCCAGGCGAACACTGAAGCTTTCTTT. This encodes CASSIVQANTEAFF. The J gene is TRBJ1-1, the V gene TRBV19; D uncertain. CDR1 is LNHDA, CDR2 SQIVND, per germline (reference sequence). The CDR3 is 14 residues long. V gave up 1 base and J gave up 1 base, with 7 bases separating them.

Remarks on this clone: At one of its ends the junction is not consistent with the germline gene, which may arise from a read error. The V and J genes are TRBV7-7 and TRBJ1-6; the match to TRBD1 covers 7 bases. Germline CDR1 and CDR2: SSHAT and FNYEAQ (reference sequence). This CDR3 is built from 15 residues. Here the CDR3 DNA reads TGTGCTAGCAGCCAAACGACAGGGCCTAATTCACCCCTCCACTTT. This codes for CASSQTTGPNSPLHF.

The chain combines TRBV6-5 with TRBJ2-2; 7 nucleotides align to TRBD1. Germline lookup yields CDR1 MNHEY and CDR2 SVGAGI. V gave up 6 bases and J gave up 6 bases; unmatched junction bases: 1. This CDR3 comprises 12 residues. The CDR3 DNA sequence: TGTGCCAGCAGCGACAGGGCCGGGGAGCTGTTTTTT. Translated: CASSDRAGELFF.

This clone was recorded once. This chain connects TRBV7-9 to TRBJ1-1; a possible D gene is TRBD1 (6 bases). Trimming left V 11 bases short and J 4 bases short, with 14 bases between. CDR1 is SEHNR and CDR2 is FQNEAQ in the germline V gene (reference sequence). The CDR3 length is 12 residues. The CDR3 sequence is CASTQGPTEAFF. CDR3 sequence (DNA): TGTGCCTCAACCCAGGGGCCCACTGAAGCTTTCTTT. The whole variable domain, remainder taken from reference TRBV7-9 and TRBJ1-1, is DTGVSQNPRHKITKRGQNVTFRCDPISEHNRLYWYRQTLGQGPEFLTYFQNEAQLEKSRLLSDRFSAERPKGSFSTLEIQRTEQGDSAMYLCASTQGPTEAFFGQGTRLTVV.

This chain uses TRBV7-2 with TRBJ1-3, with D perhaps TRBD1 (5 bases). The CDR3 sequence is 15 residues long. Germline V gene lookup returns CDR1 SGHTA and CDR2 FQGNSA. The V and J ends lost 5 bases and 0 bases respectively, with 11 bases between them. The CDR3 bases are TGTGCCAGCAGCCCTCAGGGTTCCTCTGGAAACACCATATATTTT. Its protein product is CASSPQGSSGNTIYF.

The genes are TRBV9 and TRBJ2-7; D remains ambiguous. V lost 5 bases and J lost 3, with 6 bases in between. The CDR3 extends over 11 amino acids. Germline CDR1 reads SGDLS; CDR2 reads YYNGEE. The CDR3 reads CASSNGYEQYF. The CDR3 DNA reads as TGTGCCAGCAGTAACGGCTACGAGCAGTACTTC.

This clone was seen just once. This chain uses TRBV7-2 with TRBJ1-1; D may be TRBD1 (6 bases). Germline values: CDR1 SGHTA, CDR2 FQGNSA. The V and J ends lost 0 bases and 2 bases respectively, with 13 bases between them. This CDR3 comprises 16 residues. CDR3 DNA sequence: TGTGCCAGCAGCTTAGCGCCTGCAGGGGCTAACACTGAAGCTTTCTTT. Amino acids: CASSLAPAGANTEAFF.

This chain connects TRBV27 to TRBJ1-2; possibly TRBD1 for D (5 bases). This CDR3 region has 14 residues. The V end was cut by 3 bases, the J end by 5 bases, with 13 bases between. The V gene's germline CDR1 is MNHEY and CDR2 SMNVEV (reference sequence). The CDR3 loop reads CASSFKGYLYGYTF. The CDR3 DNA sequence: TGTGCCAGCAGTTTCAAGGGGTATTTGTATGGCTACACCTTC.

V usage is TRBV12-3 or TRBV12-4 and J usage is TRBJ2-7; 7 bases are shared with TRBD2. The V segment lost 6 bases and the J segment 3 bases; nucleotides outside the gene matches: 5. CDR3 length equals 13 residues. The CDR3 is CASSRTRFYEQYF. CDR3 nucleotide sequence: TGTGCCAGCAGCCGGACTAGATTCTACGAGCAGTACTTC.

This chain connects TRBV4-3 to TRBJ2-3; a weak D match, TRBD1 (6 bases). The CDR3 is made up of 16 amino acids. CDR1 LGHNA and CDR2 YSLEER come from the germline V gene. V was trimmed by 0 bases and J by 6 bases, leaving 16 bases between them. As DNA, the CDR3 is TGCGCCAGCAGCCAAGATATCAGGGGTCCTGGGGATACGCAGTATTTT. This gives the protein CASSQDIRGPGDTQYF.

The gene calls are TRBV15 and TRBJ2-3; D might be TRBD2 (6 bases). Trimming took 5 bases from V and 4 from J, leaving 19 bases between them. Germline V gene data show CDR1 as LNHNV and CDR2 as YYDKDF (reference sequence). The CDR3 runs 16 residues. Here the CDR3 reads CATSWGVAIWPDTQYF. The CDR3 bases are TGTGCCACCAGCTGGGGGGTAGCGATTTGGCCAGATACGCAGTATTTT.

The V and J genes are TRBV6-6 and TRBJ1-5; the match to TRBD1 covers 7 bases. Germline V gene sequence: CDR1 MNHNY, CDR2 SVGAGI (reference sequence). The ends lost 2 bases at V and 9 bases at J; junction bases unmatched: 7. The CDR3 runs to 14 residues. The CDR3 region is CASSYEGGKGPQHF. As DNA, the CDR3 is TGTGCCAGCAGTTACGAAGGGGGCAAGGGGCCCCAGCATTTT.

This clone appeared a single time. The rearrangement uses TRBV15 and TRBJ2-1, with TRBD2 matching over 9 bases. V was clipped by 0 bases and J by 4 bases; unmatched bases: 4. The CDR3 spans 16 residues. Germline CDR1 LNHNV, CDR2 YYDKDF (reference sequence). CDR3 bases: TGTGCCACCAGCAGAGATATGAGCGGGGGGTACAATGAGCAGTTCTTC. Encoded protein: CATSRDMSGGYNEQFF.

The rearrangement uses TRBV18 and TRBJ2-5; 7 bases fit TRBD2. CDR3 size: 15 residues. Trimming took 3 bases from V and 2 from J; bases not matched to a gene: 6. CDR1 is KGHSH, CDR2 LQKENI, per germline. CDR3 protein: CASSPRTRGQETQYF. DNA for the CDR3: TGTGCCAGCTCACCGAGGACTAGGGGACAAGAGACCCAGTACTTC.

The chain recombines TRBV9 with TRBJ2-3; 10 bases agree with TRBD2. V lost 6 bases to trimming and J lost 2 bases; unmatched junction nucleotides: 6. The CDR3 has 15 residues. CDR1 and CDR2 from the germline V gene are SGDLS and YYNGEE. The CDR3 here is CASNLAGALTDTQYF. The DNA for the CDR3 is TGTGCCAGCAACCTAGCGGGGGCCCTCACAGATACGCAGTATTTT.

The chain couples TRBV19 to TRBJ1-5; 7 positions match TRBD1. Trimming removed 3 bases from V and 2 bases from J; junction bases left unmatched: 7. Germline values: CDR1 LNHDA, CDR2 SQIVND (reference sequence). This CDR3 has 16 residues. CDR3 sequence (DNA): TGTGCCAGTAGTATCCTACAGGGGTCGGGCAATCAGCCCCAGCATTTT. Translated: CASSILQGSGNQPQHF.

The genes are TRBV16 and TRBJ2-1; 7 bases fit TRBD1. CDR1 is KGHSY, CDR2 FQNENV, per germline. The V and J ends lost 6 bases and 9 bases, in that order; junction bases with no gene match: 14. The CDR3 contains 15 residues. The CDR3 loop is CASRGEGAPRVEQFF. CDR3 sequence (DNA): TGTGCCAGCAGGGGTGAGGGGGCTCCTCGGGTTGAGCAGTTCTTC.

This clone was seen just once. The chain links TRBV7-8 to TRBJ2-3, with D maybe TRBD1 (6 bases). V was pared by 5 bases and J by 1 base, with 13 bases between. CDR1 and CDR2 (germline): SGHVS, FQNEAQ. This CDR3 has 15 residues. The CDR3 loop reads CASSEVWGRTDTQYF. CDR3 DNA sequence: TGTGCCAGCAGCGAAGTCTGGGGGCGCACAGATACGCAGTATTTT.

The genes are TRBV27 and TRBJ2-1, with a possible D match to TRBD1 (5 bases). The CDR3 sequence is 12 residues long. Germline V lookup: CDR1 MNHEY, CDR2 SMNVEV (reference sequence). With 7 bases removed from V and 10 bases from J, the gap between germline ends came to 14 bases. The CDR3: CASTYGSGEQFF. As DNA, the CDR3 is TGTGCCAGCACTTATGGATCAGGGGAGCAGTTCTTC.

The chain carries TRBV11-2 and TRBJ2-5; 8 bases are shared with TRBD2. CDR3 size: 15 residues. In germline, CDR1 is SGHAT, CDR2 FQNNGV. The J segment lost 2 bases and the V segment lost 1 base, leaving 3 bases of the junction unmatched. CDR3 region: CASSLGTSRQETQYF. The CDR3 nucleotides are TGTGCCAGCAGCTTAGGGACTAGCAGACAAGAGACCCAGTACTTC.

The gene calls are TRBV27 and TRBJ2-7; no definite D call. V shed 4 bases and J shed 3 bases, with 10 bases lying between them. CDR3 length: 13 amino acids. Germline V gene lookup returns CDR1 MNHEY and CDR2 SMNVEV (reference sequence). The CDR3 reads CASSSSTLYEQYF. CDR3 in DNA: TGTGCCAGCAGTTCCTCGACACTCTACGAGCAGTACTTC.

The rearrangement links TRBV6-1 to TRBJ2-3, with 13 bases lining up with TRBD2. CDR3 length equals 16 residues. Germline CDR1 reads MNHNS; CDR2 reads SASEGT. The ends lost 4 bases at V and 2 bases at J; junction bases unmatched: 3. The CDR3 DNA follows: TGTGCCAGCAGTGTGACTAGCGGGGGGCTCACAGATACGCAGTATTTT. This translates into CASSVTSGGLTDTQYF.

This chain uses TRBV5-4 with TRBJ2-2, with 7 bases fitting TRBD2. This CDR3 has 14 residues. Germline values: CDR1 SGHNT, CDR2 YYREEE (reference sequence). The V and J ends lost 4 bases and 4 bases, in that order; junction bases with no gene match: 4. CDR3 sequence: CASSRREGTGELFF. Here the CDR3 DNA reads TGTGCCAGCAGCCGCAGGGAGGGCACCGGGGAGCTGTTTTTT.

The chain uses TRBV30 and TRBJ1-2, with a tentative D call TRBD1 (6 bases). Trimming shortened V by 7 bases and J by 0 bases, and 18 bases separated the two germline ends. This CDR3 spans 15 amino acids. Germline CDR1 and CDR2: GTSNPN and SVGIG (reference sequence). The CDR3 bases are TGTGCCTCCTACTCCCGGGACACCACTAACTATGGCTACACCTTC. Translation gives CASYSRDTTNYGYTF. The variable domain in full, with the rest retrieved from reference TRBV30 and TRBJ1-2, is SQTIHQWPATLVQPVGSPLSLECTVEGTSNPNLYWYRQAAGRGLQLLFYSVGIGQISSEVPQNLSASRPQDRQFILSSKKLLLSDSGFYLCASYSRDTTNYGYTFGSGTRLTVV.

The chain carries TRBV12-1 and TRBJ1-2; the table assigns TRBD1, which was not confirmed against the DNA. TRBV12-1 is designated a pseudogene. The CDR3 spans 17 residues. The CDR3 DNA reads TGTGCCAGCAGCGCTCTGACTACGGGACAGGATTACGATGGCTACACCTTC. This sequence encodes CASSALTTGQDYDGYTF.

V gene TRBV7-2 combines with J gene TRBJ2-5; D gene unclear. V shed 2 bases and J shed 3 bases, with 13 bases lying between them. The CDR3 runs to 15 residues. CDR1 and CDR2 (germline): SGHTA, FQGNSA. The CDR3 region is CASSLIENQKETQYF. The CDR3 DNA reads TGTGCCAGCAGCTTAATCGAAAACCAGAAAGAGACCCAGTACTTC.

The V gene is TRBV11-2, the J gene TRBJ1-2; tentatively, D is TRBD1 (6 bases). Germline values: CDR1 SGHAT, CDR2 FQNNGV. The CDR3 is made up of 13 amino acids. Between the trimmed V and J ends, which lost 3 bases and 2 bases, there was a span of 7 bases. CDR3 DNA: TGTGCCAGCAGCTTGGGACACAACTATGGCTACACCTTC. Its protein is CASSLGHNYGYTF.